One and the same sample provided the 21 T cell receptor beta chains below, sequenced in a study of CD8+CD57+ T cells in acquired aplastic anemia. TCR beta VDJ and CDR3 were profiled, and genomic DNA was the template. TCRdb fed the reads into MiXCR, producing one record per CDR3 protein. The table shows about 190,000 distinct CDR3 sequences, with under 70% occurring only once. The specimen was sorted CD4+, CD8+, or CD8+CD57+ T cells (not recorded which) from PBMCs. The receptors were gathered from a human donor with severe aplastic anemia or a healthy control (not recorded which).

This clonotype was counted at least ten times. V and J are TRBV11-2 and TRBJ2-3; 8 bases fit TRBD1. The CDR3 contains 15 residues. Germline V lookup: CDR1 SGHAT, CDR2 FQNNGV. Trimming removed 1 base from V and 7 bases from J; junction bases left unmatched: 7. CDR3 DNA sequence: TGTGCCAGCAGCTTAGTCGGCAGGGGGCTTAATACGCAGTATTTT. Protein: CASSLVGRGLNTQYF. Full variable domain (rest looked up from reference TRBV11-2 and TRBJ2-3): EAGVAQSPRYKIIEKRQSVAFWCNPISGHATLYWYQQILGQGPKLLIQFQNNGVVDDSQLPKDRFSAERLKGVDSTLKIQPAKLEDSAVYLCASSLVGRGLNTQYFGPGTRLTVL.

The chain couples TRBV19 to TRBJ2-1, with 9 bases matching TRBD2. CDR1 LNHDA and CDR2 SQIVND come from the germline V gene (reference sequence). The CDR3 length is 15 residues. The DNA of the CDR3 is TGTGCTAGAGATGACGGCGGGGGGGCCGTGAATGAGCAGTTCTTC. Amino acids: CARDDGGGAVNEQFF. Looking up the rest from reference TRBV19 and TRBJ2-1 gives the full variable domain: DGGITQSPKYLFRKEGQNVTLSCEQNLNHDAMYWYRQDPGQGLRLIYYSQIVNDFQKGDIAEGYSVSREKKESFPLTVTSAQKNPTAFYLCARDDGGGAVNEQFFGPGTRLTVL.

This clonotype was detected ten times or more. This rearrangement joins TRBV27 to TRBJ1-2; D is uncertain. Germline lookup yields CDR1 MNHEY and CDR2 SMNVEV (reference sequence). This CDR3 spans 13 amino acids. V dropped 8 bases and J dropped 5 bases, with 15 bases sitting between them. Here the CDR3 reads CASWAGETYGYTF. CDR3 nucleotide sequence: TGTGCCAGCTGGGCGGGAGAGACTTATGGCTACACCTTC.

This clonotype was counted a few times. This chain uses TRBV2 with TRBJ1-1; D gene ambiguous. Trimming removed 4 bases at V and 0 bases at J, with 6 bases between. Germline V gene data show CDR1 as SNHLY and CDR2 as FYNNEI. The CDR3 is made up of 13 amino acids. The CDR3 region is CASSGSLNTEAFF. In DNA, the CDR3 is TGTGCCAGCAGTGGCAGTCTGAACACTGAAGCTTTCTTT.

The CDR3 protein is CATSVSGANVLTF. CDR3 in DNA: TGTGCCACCAGTGTTTCTGGGGCCAACGTCCTGACTTTC. The chain joins TRBV24-1 to TRBJ2-6; D call uncertain. The V end lost 5 bases, the J end lost 1 base, and 2 bases lay between the germline ends. The CDR3 covers 13 residues. CDR1 is KGHDR and CDR2 is SFDVKD in the germline V gene.

The CDR3 DNA follows: TGTGCCAGCAGGTCCGGGACAGAGAACACAGATACGCAGTATTTT. As protein: CASRSGTENTDTQYF. The chain joins TRBV12-3 or TRBV12-4 to TRBJ2-3, with 7 bases identical to TRBD1. CDR3 length: 15 amino acids. Trimming cost V 6 bases and J 2 bases; bases outside gene matches: 8.

The chain carries TRBV20-1 and TRBJ1-3; D perhaps matches TRBD1 (6 bases). In germline, CDR1 is DFQATT, CDR2 SNEGSKA (reference sequence). V dropped 3 bases and J dropped 3 bases, with 15 bases sitting between them. This CDR3 region has 15 residues. CDR3 residues: CSASSLQGGGNTIYF. The CDR3 nucleotides are TGCAGTGCTAGCTCCCTACAGGGAGGTGGAAACACCATATATTTT.

This sequence joins TRBV15 and TRBJ2-3; no firm D call. CDR1 LNHNV and CDR2 YYDKDF come from the germline V gene (reference sequence). CDR3 length: 15 residues. V lost 4 bases, J lost 0 bases, and 11 bases lay in between. The CDR3 coding sequence is TGTGCCACCAGCATTGACTGGAAAAGCACAGATACGCAGTATTTT. This translates into CATSIDWKSTDTQYF.

V usage is TRBV7-3 and J usage is TRBJ2-5; 7 bases match TRBD2. Germline values: CDR1 SGHTA, CDR2 FQGTGA. With V trimmed by 3 bases and J by 5 bases, 12 bases remained unmatched. The CDR3 runs to 16 residues. The CDR3 nucleotides are TGTGCCAGCAGCTTCTTCCGGGGGGACTCTGGCGAGACCCAGTACTTC. Translating gives CASSFFRGDSGETQYF.

This clonotype was counted at least ten times. V usage is TRBV4-1 and J usage is TRBJ2-7, with 7 bases that match TRBD1. The length of the CDR3 is 16 residues. The germline V gene has CDR1 MGHRA and CDR2 YSYEKL. The junction had 8 bases not matched to a gene; V was cut back by 0 bases and J by 3 bases. This chain's CDR3 is CASSQDPRTGYYEQYF. CDR3 DNA sequence: TGCGCCAGCAGCCAAGACCCCAGGACAGGCTACTACGAGCAGTACTTC.

This rearrangement joins TRBV20-1 to TRBJ2-7; 8 bases are shared with TRBD2. V gave up 3 bases and J gave up 7 bases; unmatched junction bases: 8. Germline CDR1 is DFQATT and CDR2 is SNEGSKA (reference sequence). There are 13 residues in the CDR3. The CDR3 sequence is CSASGRASGEQYF. The CDR3 DNA reads as TGCAGTGCTAGCGGGAGGGCCAGCGGGGAGCAGTACTTC.

The chain employs TRBV6-5 and TRBJ1-6; D not resolved. V was shortened by 6 bases and J by 7 bases, with 16 bases between the two germline ends. Germline V gene lookup returns CDR1 MNHEY and CDR2 SVGAGI. The CDR3 runs 15 residues. This CDR3 reads CASSPGSHPNSPLHF. CDR3 coding DNA: TGTGCCAGCAGCCCCGGGTCCCACCCAAATTCACCCCTCCACTTT.

The chain employs TRBV2 and TRBJ2-7, with D perhaps assigned TRBD1 or TRBD2 (5 bases each). CDR1 SNHLY and CDR2 FYNNEI come from the germline V gene. The V end was cut by 5 bases, the J end by 4 bases, with 18 bases between. CDR3 length: 15 residues. Written as DNA, the CDR3 is TGTGCCAGCAGTCGGGGCGGAGCCGGGGCGTACGAGCAGTACTTC. As protein: CASSRGGAGAYEQYF. Looking up the rest from reference TRBV2 and TRBJ2-7 gives the full variable domain: EPEVTQTPSHQVTQMGQEVILRCVPISNHLYFYWYRQILGQKVEFLVSFYNNEISEKSEIFDDQFSVERPDGSNFTLKIRSTKLEDSAMYFCASSRGGAGAYEQYFGPGTRLTVT.

This chain uses TRBV5-1 with TRBJ2-7; D uncertain. Germline loops: CDR1 SGHRS, CDR2 YFSETQ. This CDR3 region has 13 residues. V was trimmed by 4 bases and J by 3 bases, leaving 11 bases between them. The CDR3 sequence is CASSQYPGYEQYF. The CDR3 DNA follows: TGCGCCAGCAGCCAATATCCGGGCTACGAGCAGTACTTC.

Remarks on this clonotype: At one end, the junction sequence differs from germline, possibly due to a read error. The V gene is TRBV10-3, the J gene TRBJ1-2, with 8 bases identical to TRBD1. This CDR3 has 15 residues. Looked up from germline, CDR1 is ENHRY and CDR2 is SYGVKD. The CDR3 protein is CAISGPADRDGGCTF. The CDR3 DNA sequence: TGTGCCATCAGCGGACCGGCGGACAGGGATGGAGGCTGCACCTTC.

This chain connects TRBV2 to TRBJ2-7; 7 bases are a match to TRBD1. CDR3 length: 13 amino acids. The V gene end was trimmed by 3 bases and the J gene end by 6 bases; junction bases not matched to a gene: 5. Germline V lookup: CDR1 SNHLY, CDR2 FYNNEI. CDR3 region: CASSDRDSFEQYV. The CDR3 DNA follows: TGTGCCAGCAGTGACCGGGACAGCTTCGAGCAGTACGTC.

Details on this clonotype: At one of its ends the junction is not consistent with the germline gene, which may arise from a read error. DNA of the CDR3: TGTGCCAGCGCTCCTTCATCTACCTACGTGCAGTACTTC. Its translation: CASAPSSTYVQYF. The chain couples TRBV12-3 or TRBV12-4 to TRBJ2-7, with unresolved D. The CDR3 is 13 residues long.

The V and J genes are TRBV29-1 and TRBJ2-5; D unresolved. V lost 3 bases and J lost 9, with 5 bases in between. The CDR3 is 9 amino acids. CDR1 is SQVTM and CDR2 is ANQGSEA in the germline V gene. The CDR3 reads CSVEAAQYF. CDR3 sequence (DNA): TGCAGCGTTGAGGCGGCCCAGTACTTC. The complete variable domain, with remaining parts taken from reference TRBV29-1 and TRBJ2-5, reads SAVISQKPSRDICQRGTSLTIQCQVDSQVTMMFWYRQQPGQSLTLIATANQGSEATYESGFVIDKFPISRPNLTFSTLTVSNMSPEDSSIYLCSVEAAQYFGPGTRLLVL.

J is TRBJ2-7 and V is TRBV7-2, with D possibly matching TRBD1 (8 bases). Germline lookup yields CDR1 SGHTA and CDR2 FQGNSA. This CDR3 spans 14 amino acids. V was cut by 3 bases and J by 9 bases, with 18 bases left in between. CDR3 residues: CASSFFAGGGGQYF. CDR3 DNA sequence: TGTGCCAGCAGCTTTTTCGCAGGGGGCGGGGGGCAGTACTTC.

This chain uses TRBV2 with TRBJ2-5; 7 bases match TRBD1. The end of the DNA fits TRBJ2-7 better, so the J call may be wrong. The V gene's germline CDR1 is SNHLY and CDR2 FYNNEI. There are 14 residues in the CDR3. In DNA form, the CDR3 reads TGTGCCAGCAGTGACTTGAGACAGGGCGACGAGCAGTACTTC. Its translation: CASSDLRQGDEQYF.

V usage is TRBV25-1 and J usage is TRBJ1-4, with D perhaps matching TRBD1 (6 bases). Germline assignment: CDR1 MGHDK and CDR2 SYGVNS. V was clipped by 8 bases and J by 5 bases, with 21 bases between them. The CDR3 loop spans 16 amino acids. CDR3 bases: TGTGCCAGCTCCTCGGGGGGCCGATGGGGGAATGAAAAACTGTTTTTT. This translates into CASSSGGRWGNEKLFF.